This paragraph reports one T cell receptor (beta chain). The data were taken from a study of T cell changes during pregnancy in multiple sclerosis. Profiling relied on immunoSEQ multiplex PCR, and the TCRdb table lists in-frame clones only, not all of them. This sample has around 30,000 clones, with 90% found just once. V lost 5 bases to trimming and J lost 0 bases, with 7 bases between them. Germline CDR1 and CDR2: SGHAT and FQNNGV. CDR3 length equals 13 residues. The sample consisted of CD8+ T cells from peripheral blood mononuclear cells, taken in the second trimester of pregnancy. V and J are TRBV11-2 and TRBJ1-2; D is unclear. The source of this sequence is a female donor with multiple sclerosis, enrolled in a pregnancy study. In nucleotides, the CDR3 is TGTGCCAGCAGCCCAGGATCTAACTATGGCTACACCTTC. As protein: CASSPGSNYGYTF.